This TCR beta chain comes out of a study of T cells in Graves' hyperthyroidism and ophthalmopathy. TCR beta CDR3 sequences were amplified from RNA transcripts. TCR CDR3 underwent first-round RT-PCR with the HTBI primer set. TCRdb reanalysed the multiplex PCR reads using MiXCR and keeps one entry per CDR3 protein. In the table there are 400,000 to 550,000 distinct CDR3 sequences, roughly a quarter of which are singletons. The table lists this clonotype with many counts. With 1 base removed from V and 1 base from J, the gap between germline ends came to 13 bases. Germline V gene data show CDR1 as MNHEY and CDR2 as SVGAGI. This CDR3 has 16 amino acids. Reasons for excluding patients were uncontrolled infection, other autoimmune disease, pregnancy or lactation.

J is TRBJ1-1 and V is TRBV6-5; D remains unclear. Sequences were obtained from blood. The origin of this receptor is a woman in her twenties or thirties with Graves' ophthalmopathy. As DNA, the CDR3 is TGTGCCAGCAGTTACTTGATGGATTTCAAGAACACTGAAGCTTTCTTT. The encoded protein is CASSYLMDFKNTEAFF.